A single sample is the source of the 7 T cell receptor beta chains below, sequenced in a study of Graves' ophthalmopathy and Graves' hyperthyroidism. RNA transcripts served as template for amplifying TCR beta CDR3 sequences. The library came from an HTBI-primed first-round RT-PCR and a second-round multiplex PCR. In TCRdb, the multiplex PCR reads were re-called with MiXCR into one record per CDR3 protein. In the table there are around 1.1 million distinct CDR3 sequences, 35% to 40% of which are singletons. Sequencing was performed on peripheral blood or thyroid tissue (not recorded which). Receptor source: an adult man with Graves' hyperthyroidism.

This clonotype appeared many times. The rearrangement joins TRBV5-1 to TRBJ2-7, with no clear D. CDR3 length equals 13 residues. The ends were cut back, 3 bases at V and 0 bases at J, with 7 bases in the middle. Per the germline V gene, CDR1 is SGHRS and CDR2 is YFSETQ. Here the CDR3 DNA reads TGCGCCAGCAGCTGGGCGGACTCCTACGAGCAGTACTTC. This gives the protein CASSWADSYEQYF.

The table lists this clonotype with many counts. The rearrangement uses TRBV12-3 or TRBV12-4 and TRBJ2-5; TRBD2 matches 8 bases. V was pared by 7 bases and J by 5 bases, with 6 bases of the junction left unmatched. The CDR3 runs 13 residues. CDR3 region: CASTSAGVETQYF. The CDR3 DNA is TGTGCCAGCACCTCAGCGGGGGTTGAGACCCAGTACTTC.

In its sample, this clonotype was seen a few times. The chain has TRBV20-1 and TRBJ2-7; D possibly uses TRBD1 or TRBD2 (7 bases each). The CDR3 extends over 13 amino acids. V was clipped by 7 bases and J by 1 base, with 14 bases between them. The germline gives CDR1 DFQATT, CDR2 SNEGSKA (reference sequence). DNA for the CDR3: TGCAGTGTCTTGCAGGGGGGGTCCTACGAGCAGTACTTC. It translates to CSVLQGGSYEQYF.

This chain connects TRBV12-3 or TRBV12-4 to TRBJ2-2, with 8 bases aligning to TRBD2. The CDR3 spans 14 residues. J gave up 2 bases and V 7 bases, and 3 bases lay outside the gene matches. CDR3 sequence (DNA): TGTGCCAGCATACGGGGGGGAAACACCGGGGAGCTGTTTTTT. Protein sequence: CASIRGGNTGELFF.

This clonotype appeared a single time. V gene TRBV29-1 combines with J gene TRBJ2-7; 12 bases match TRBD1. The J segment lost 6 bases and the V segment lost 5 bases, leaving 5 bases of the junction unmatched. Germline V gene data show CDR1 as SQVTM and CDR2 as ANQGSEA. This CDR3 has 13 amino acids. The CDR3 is CSVSPGQGAEQYF. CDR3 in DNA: TGCAGCGTTAGTCCGGGACAGGGGGCCGAGCAGTACTTC.

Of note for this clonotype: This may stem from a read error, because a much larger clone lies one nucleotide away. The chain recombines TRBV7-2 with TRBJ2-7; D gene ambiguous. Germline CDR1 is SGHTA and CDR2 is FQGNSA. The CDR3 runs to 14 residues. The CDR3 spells CASGFRGNTYEQYF. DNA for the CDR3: TGTGCCAGCGGCTTTCGTGGAAACACCTACGAGCAGTACTTC.

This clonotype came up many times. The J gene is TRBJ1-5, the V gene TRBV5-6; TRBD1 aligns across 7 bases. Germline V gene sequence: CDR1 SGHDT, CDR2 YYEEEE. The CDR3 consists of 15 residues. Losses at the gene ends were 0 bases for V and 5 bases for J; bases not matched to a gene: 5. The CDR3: CASSLAGTVDQPQHF. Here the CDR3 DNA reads TGTGCCAGCAGCTTGGCGGGGACAGTCGATCAGCCCCAGCATTTT. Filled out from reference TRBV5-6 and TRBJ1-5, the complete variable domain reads DAGVTQSPTHLIKTRGQQVTLRCSPKSGHDTVSWYQQALGQGPQFIFQYYEEEERQRGNFPDRFSGHQFPNYSSELNVNALLLGDSALYLCASSLAGTVDQPQHFGDGTRLSIL.